The 20 T cell receptor beta chains below come from one sample, sequenced in a study of blood T cell repertoires in COVID-19. Measured with immunoSEQ multiplex PCR; TCRdb has only the in-frame clones, and not every one. The data contain around 300,000 clones, around 89% of them singletons. Sequences were obtained from peripheral blood. The receptors derive from a woman aged 25 to 45 with COVID-19, enrolled during active disease.

J is TRBJ1-5 and V is TRBV19, with D uncertain. Germline values: CDR1 LNHDA, CDR2 SQIVND (reference sequence). CDR3 length equals 14 residues. With 3 bases removed from V and 0 bases from J, the gap between germline ends came to 6 bases. In DNA, the CDR3 is TGTGCCAGTAGTATTGGCAGTAGCAATCAGCCCCAGCATTTT. This codes for CASSIGSSNQPQHF.

This clone was found a few times. The chain joins TRBV5-4 to TRBJ2-1, with a weak D call TRBD1 (5 bases). This CDR3 is built from 13 residues. The V end lost 7 bases, the J end lost 3 bases, and 11 bases lay between the germline ends. Germline V gene sequence: CDR1 SGHNT, CDR2 YYREEE (reference sequence). This CDR3 is CASGQGFYNEQFF. CDR3 DNA: TGTGCCAGCGGGCAGGGATTCTACAATGAGCAGTTCTTC. Full variable domain (rest looked up from reference TRBV5-4 and TRBJ2-1): ETGVTQSPTHLIKTRGQQVTLRCSSQSGHNTVSWYQQALGQGPQFIFQYYREEENGRGNFPPRFSGLQFPNYSSELNVNALELDDSALYLCASGQGFYNEQFFGPGTRLTVL.

The gene calls are TRBV2 and TRBJ2-5; D is possibly TRBD1 (7 bases). Trimming shortened V by 11 bases and J by 2 bases, and 15 bases separated the two germline ends. There are 13 residues in the CDR3. Germline CDR1 and CDR2: SNHLY and FYNNEI. CDR3 in DNA: TGTGCCCAAGGGGGCAGCGGGCAAGAGACCCAGTACTTC. It codes for CAQGGSGQETQYF. Drawing the rest from reference TRBV2 and TRBJ2-5, the complete variable domain is EPEVTQTPSHQVTQMGQEVILRCVPISNHLYFYWYRQILGQKVEFLVSFYNNEISEKSEIFDDQFSVERPDGSNFTLKIRSTKLEDSAMYFCAQGGSGQETQYFGPGTRLLVL.

The chain is built from TRBV6-5 and TRBJ2-7, with 10 nucleotides matching TRBD1. Germline assignment: CDR1 MNHEY and CDR2 SVGAGI. The CDR3 consists of 14 residues. Unmatched junction bases numbered 8, after V lost 8 bases and J lost 4 bases. The CDR3 region has the DNA TGTGCCAGCGACGATCCGGGACAGGGGTACGAGCAGTACGTC. Encoded protein: CASDDPGQGYEQYV.

J is TRBJ1-5 and V is TRBV2, with 11 nucleotides matching TRBD1. This CDR3 is built from 15 residues. Germline V gene data show CDR1 as SNHLY and CDR2 as FYNNEI. J gave up 4 bases and V 7 bases, and 6 bases lay outside the gene matches. The CDR3 nucleotides are TGTGCCAGCACCAAGGGACAGGGGGTAAATCAGCCCCAGCATTTT. This codes for CASTKGQGVNQPQHF.

This chain connects TRBV4-2 to TRBJ2-3; 7 bases map to TRBD2. The CDR3 totals 16 residues. V gave up 4 bases and J gave up 2 bases; unmatched junction bases: 9. Germline V gives CDR1 LGHNA, CDR2 YNFKEQ. CDR3 residues: CASSLGLADNTDTQYF. The CDR3 bases are TGTGCCAGCAGCCTTGGGCTAGCGGACAACACAGATACGCAGTATTTT.

The gene calls are TRBV6-5 and TRBJ2-2, with D perhaps TRBD1 (6 bases). Trimming shortened V by 6 bases and J by 6 bases, and 11 bases separated the two germline ends. The CDR3 has 13 amino acids. CDR1 is MNHEY and CDR2 is SVGAGI in the germline V gene. CDR3 DNA sequence: TGTGCCAGCAGGTTTACAGGGTCCGGGGAGCTGTTTTTT. It yields the protein CASRFTGSGELFF.

V and J are TRBV5-1 and TRBJ1-1; TRBD1 might be the D (6 bases). The V end was cut by 2 bases, the J end by 7 bases, with 15 bases between. This CDR3 region has 14 residues. CDR1 is SGHRS and CDR2 is YFSETQ in the germline V gene. CDR3 sequence reads: CASSFSGEGGEAFF. The CDR3 region has the DNA TGCGCCAGCAGCTTTTCAGGGGAGGGGGGTGAAGCTTTCTTT.

This clone was counted once. The genes are TRBV28 and TRBJ2-2; D gene unclear. The germline V and J ends were trimmed by 4 bases and 0 bases, with 3 bases remaining between them. Germline V gene lookup returns CDR1 MDHEN and CDR2 SYDVKM. This CDR3 spans 13 amino acids. The CDR3 loop is CASSWPNTGELFF. Written as DNA, the CDR3 is TGTGCCAGCAGTTGGCCGAACACCGGGGAGCTGTTTTTT.

The chain uses TRBV30 and TRBJ2-3; D is perhaps TRBD2 (6 bases). This CDR3 is 12 amino acids long. Germline V CDR1 and CDR2: GTSNPN, SVGIG (reference sequence). Between the trimmed V and J ends, which lost 3 bases and 4 bases, there was a span of 8 bases. CDR3 nucleotides: TGTGCCTGGAGACCTAGCGCAGATACGCAGTATTTT. This codes for CAWRPSADTQYF. Full variable domain (missing parts from reference TRBV30 and TRBJ2-3): SQTIHQWPATLVQPVGSPLSLECTVEGTSNPNLYWYRQAAGRGLQLLFYSVGIGQISSEVPQNLSASRPQDRQFILSSKKLLLSDSGFYLCAWRPSADTQYFGPGTRLTVL.

This clone was observed once. Distinct nucleotide sequences in the sample also encode this CDR3. The chain joins TRBV2 to TRBJ2-1; perhaps TRBD2 as D (6 bases). The CDR3 is 14 residues long. Germline lookup yields CDR1 SNHLY and CDR2 FYNNEI. The V gene lost 6 bases and the J gene lost 3 bases, with 12 bases spanning the gap. The CDR3: CASSPGLDYNEQFF. The DNA of the CDR3 is TGTGCCAGCAGCCCGGGACTTGACTACAATGAGCAGTTCTTC.

This chain connects TRBV4-3 to TRBJ2-1, with D perhaps TRBD2 (7 bases). Trimming shortened V by 1 base and J by 2 bases, and 12 bases separated the two germline ends. The CDR3 covers 16 residues. CDR1 and CDR2 from the germline V gene are LGHNA and YSLEER. Here the CDR3 DNA reads TGCGCCAGCAGCCAAGTAGGGGGGGCGGCCTACAATGAGCAGTTCTTC. Protein product: CASSQVGGAAYNEQFF.

The chain couples TRBV6-2 or TRBV6-3 to TRBJ2-7, with D possibly being TRBD2 (5 bases). V lost 5 bases and J lost 2, with 10 bases in between. The CDR3 contains 13 residues. CDR1 MNHEY and CDR2 SVGEGT come from the germline V gene. CDR3 region: CASSLRGAYEQYF. In DNA, the CDR3 is TGTGCCAGCAGTCTACGGGGAGCCTACGAGCAGTACTTC.

This chain joins TRBV7-3 and TRBJ2-7; TRBD1 matches 10 bases. Germline V gene data show CDR1 as SGHTA and CDR2 as FQGTGA. The V segment lost 1 base and the J segment 6 bases; nucleotides outside the gene matches: 9. The CDR3 totals 16 residues. CDR3 DNA: TGTGCCAGCAGCTTAAGGCCTAGAGGACAGGGGGGCGAGCAGTACTTC. It translates to CASSLRPRGQGGEQYF. Full variable domain (missing parts from reference TRBV7-3 and TRBJ2-7): GAGVSQTPSNKVTEKGKYVELRCDPISGHTALYWYRQSLGQGPEFLIYFQGTGAADDSGLPNDRFFAVRPEGSVSTLKIQRTERGDSAVYLCASSLRPRGQGGEQYFGPGTRLTVT.

The chain has TRBV24-1 and TRBJ2-2; TRBD2 agrees at 13 bases. Germline V gene sequence: CDR1 KGHDR, CDR2 SFDVKD. The ends lost 9 bases at V and 4 bases at J; junction bases unmatched: 7. This CDR3 comprises 16 residues. In DNA form, the CDR3 reads TGTGCCACCGAGACTAGCGGGGGGACGGGCACCGGGGAGCTGTTTTTT. Protein sequence: CATETSGGTGTGELFF.

This clone was observed many times. The chain uses TRBV3-1 (or the pseudogene TRBV3-2) and TRBJ1-2, with 9 bases that match TRBD1. The CDR3 extends over 17 amino acids. Germline V CDR1 and CDR2: LGHDT, YNNKEL (reference sequence). The junction had 5 bases not matched to a gene; V was cut back by 0 bases and J by 0 bases. This chain's CDR3 is CASSQEQGAIANYGYTF. The CDR3 DNA reads as TGTGCCAGCAGCCAAGAACAGGGGGCCATAGCTAACTATGGCTACACCTTC.

This chain connects TRBV11-2 to TRBJ2-1; 8 bases are shared with TRBD2. Germline V gene data show CDR1 as SGHAT and CDR2 as FQNNGV. The CDR3 totals 15 residues. With 5 bases clipped from V and 0 bases from J, the junction kept 3 bases outside the gene matches. The CDR3 is CASSRGGSSYNEQFF. The CDR3 nucleotides read TGTGCCAGCAGCCGCGGGGGGAGCTCCTACAATGAGCAGTTCTTC.

This clone occurred once. J is TRBJ1-1 and V is TRBV5-1, with D hard to call. The CDR3 contains 14 residues. From germline, CDR1 is SGHRS and CDR2 YFSETQ. The V and J ends lost 0 bases and 0 bases respectively, with 6 bases between them. This CDR3 reads CASSLGAMNTEAFF. As DNA, the CDR3 is TGCGCCAGCAGCTTGGGAGCCATGAACACTGAAGCTTTCTTT.

The chain is built from TRBV6-5 and TRBJ2-3; D not resolved. Trimming shortened V by 10 bases and J by 5 bases, and 7 bases separated the two germline ends. Germline V CDR1 and CDR2: MNHEY, SVGAGI. CDR3 length equals 10 residues. The DNA for the CDR3 is TGTGCCAACGGGTTAGATACGCAGTATTTT. It codes for CANGLDTQYF.

The V gene is TRBV10-3, the J gene TRBJ1-1; a possible D gene is TRBD1 (5 bases). This CDR3 has 15 residues. Germline lookup yields CDR1 ENHRY and CDR2 SYGVKD. Trimming shortened V by 4 bases and J by 3 bases, and 15 bases separated the two germline ends. The CDR3 here is CAISGTPPGDTEAFF. The CDR3 DNA reads TGTGCCATCAGTGGCACGCCGCCGGGGGACACTGAAGCTTTCTTT.